A single sample gave rise to the 25 T cell receptor beta chains below, sequenced in a study of OX40 agonist ivuxolimab in advanced cancers. Receptor amplification or capture employed the immunoSEQ multiplex PCR assay. TCRdb took this table from immuneACCESS and kept in-frame rearrangements with V and J called. Such tables lack part of the clones; where checked against another copy, unresolved V genes explain under half of the gap, and the rest is unexplained. A total of tens of thousands of clones appear in this sample, approximately 86% of them only once. Jointly, the top ten make up almost 6% of the sample. This sample comprised CD4+ or CD8+ T cells sorted from blood, obtained in a trial of the OX40 agonist ivuxolimab. The receptor source for this set is an adult with an advanced solid tumor such as melanoma, head and neck, liver or kidney cancer.

To note about this clone: A junction end diverges from the germline sequence, so it may reflect a read error. The rearrangement links TRBV29-1 to TRBJ1-4; 8 bases map to TRBD1. CDR1 is SQVTM, CDR2 ANQGSEA, per germline. The CDR3 runs to 13 residues. The DNA for the CDR3 is TGCAGCATCCAAGGGGGTCAACAGGGGGATACTTTCTTT. This gives the protein CSIQGGQQGDTFF.

The J gene is TRBJ1-1, the V gene TRBV2; no reliable D call. Germline assignment: CDR1 SNHLY and CDR2 FYNNEI. This CDR3 is 14 amino acids long. Trimming pared 5 bases from V and 5 bases from J, leaving 15 bases between. In DNA form, the CDR3 reads TGTGCCAGCAGTTTGGGGTTCATGGGGACTGAAGCTTTCTTT. Translation gives CASSLGFMGTEAFF.

The chain combines TRBV19 with TRBJ1-1; the match to TRBD1 covers 8 bases. This CDR3 is built from 12 residues. The V and J ends lost 6 bases and 7 bases, in that order; junction bases with no gene match: 4. Germline CDR1 is LNHDA and CDR2 is SQIVND (reference sequence). The CDR3 reads CASRFGQGEAFF. The CDR3 bases are TGTGCCAGTAGATTCGGACAGGGTGAAGCTTTCTTT.

In its sample, this clone was seen a few times. The chain joins TRBV6-1 to TRBJ1-6; TRBD1 might be the D (5 bases). The V and J ends lost 4 bases and 3 bases respectively, with 13 bases between them. Germline-derived CDR1 and CDR2 are MNHNS and SASEGT. This CDR3 is 16 amino acids long. The CDR3 DNA reads TGTGCCAGCAGTGGATCGGGGGGTCTCTATAATTCACCCCTCCACTTT. Protein sequence: CASSGSGGLYNSPLHF.

This clone has only a few counts. The chain combines TRBV7-9 with TRBJ2-3; 15 bases agree with TRBD2. After removal of 5 bases from V and 6 bases from J, the junction contained 9 bases not matched to a gene. This CDR3 has 17 residues. CDR1 SEHNR and CDR2 FQNEAQ come from the germline V gene (reference sequence). DNA for the CDR3: TGTGCCAGCAGCCCCAGGACTAGCGGGGGGGCGGCGGATACGCAGTATTTT. It specifies CASSPRTSGGAADTQYF.

V gene TRBV6-5 combines with J gene TRBJ2-5; unclear D gene. Trimming took off 2 bases at V and 1 base at J, with 14 bases between the two ends. The germline V gene encodes CDR1 MNHEY and CDR2 SVGAGI. CDR3 length: 16 residues. CDR3 sequence reads: CASSYGWANPQETQYF. For the CDR3, the DNA is TGTGCCAGCAGTTACGGTTGGGCAAATCCCCAAGAGACCCAGTACTTC.

V and J are TRBV7-2 and TRBJ2-3; the D gene could be TRBD1 or TRBD2 (6 bases each). In germline, CDR1 is SGHTA, CDR2 FQGNSA. This CDR3 has 14 amino acids. Trimming removed 3 bases at V and 5 bases at J, with 12 bases between. CDR3 sequence reads: CASSLGGVEDTQYF. The CDR3 nucleotides are TGTGCCAGCAGCTTGGGGGGCGTCGAAGATACGCAGTATTTT.

The chain employs TRBV5-4 and TRBJ1-2; D is uncertain. Deletions cut 4 bases from V and 7 bases from J, with 20 bases between. The CDR3 runs to 15 residues. Germline V gene sequence: CDR1 SGHNT, CDR2 YYREEE (reference sequence). CDR3 bases: TGTGCCAGCAGCATTGGTGACTCCTCTGAGGGTGGCTACACCTTC. Translating gives CASSIGDSSEGGYTF.

This CDR3 is CASIRDRVGSPLHF. For the CDR3, the DNA is TGTGCCAGCATACGGGACAGGGTAGGGTCACCCCTCCACTTT. This chain joins TRBV28 and TRBJ1-6, with 9 bases matching TRBD1. V gave up 7 bases and J gave up 10 bases; unmatched junction bases: 8. Germline CDR1 MDHEN, CDR2 SYDVKM. This CDR3 spans 14 amino acids.

The J gene is TRBJ2-2, the V gene TRBV30; TRBD1 agrees at 7 bases. The CDR3 covers 14 residues. The J segment lost 2 bases and the V segment lost 3 bases, leaving 3 bases of the junction unmatched. From germline, CDR1 is GTSNPN and CDR2 SVGIG (reference sequence). The DNA for the CDR3 is TGTGCCTGGAGCGGACAGGCCAACACCGGGGAGCTGTTTTTT. Protein: CAWSGQANTGELFF.

This chain connects TRBV5-1 to TRBJ2-7; D may be TRBD1 (6 bases). CDR3 size: 15 residues. Per the germline V gene, CDR1 is SGHRS and CDR2 is YFSETQ. With 0 bases removed from V and 3 bases from J, the gap between germline ends came to 13 bases. The CDR3 protein is CASSLDPTGFYEQYV. DNA for the CDR3: TGCGCCAGCAGCTTGGACCCGACAGGTTTCTACGAGCAGTACGTC.

The J gene is TRBJ2-7, the V gene TRBV19; tentatively, D is TRBD2 (6 bases). This CDR3 comprises 13 residues. V was cut by 4 bases and J by 4 bases, with 11 bases left in between. CDR1 and CDR2 from the germline V gene are LNHDA and SQIVND (reference sequence). This chain's CDR3 is CASSRDSTYEQYF. DNA for the CDR3: TGTGCCAGTAGTAGGGACTCTACATACGAGCAGTACTTC.

The chain carries TRBV2 and TRBJ1-3; weak D call: TRBD1 (5 bases). Trimming cost V 2 bases and J 3 bases, with 14 bases left between them. In germline, CDR1 is SNHLY, CDR2 FYNNEI. The CDR3 runs 16 residues. CDR3 in amino acids: CASSEKGPLFGNTIYF. CDR3 sequence (DNA): TGTGCCAGCAGTGAAAAGGGACCCCTTTTTGGAAACACCATATATTTT.

This chain connects TRBV5-4 to TRBJ2-1; D not resolved. The CDR3 runs to 13 residues. The germline V gene encodes CDR1 SGHNT and CDR2 YYREEE (reference sequence). V was pared by 3 bases and J by 4 bases, with 8 bases between. The CDR3 region has the DNA TGTGCCAGCAGCTCCACAAGTTACAATGAGCAGTTCTTC. The encoded protein is CASSSTSYNEQFF.

The rearrangement joins TRBV28 to TRBJ1-1; TRBD1 agrees at 7 bases. Germline lookup yields CDR1 MDHEN and CDR2 SYDVKM. The CDR3 runs to 13 residues. V was clipped by 6 bases and J by 9 bases; unmatched bases: 10. This CDR3 is CASRLGQHRKAFF. The CDR3 DNA follows: TGTGCCAGCAGGTTGGGACAGCATAGGAAAGCTTTCTTT.

Here the CDR3 reads CASSIRTGELFF. CDR3 nucleotide sequence: TGTGCCAGCAGCATTCGCACCGGGGAGCTGTTTTTT. This chain connects TRBV7-9 to TRBJ2-2; D call uncertain. The length of the CDR3 is 12 residues. Trimming pared 5 bases from V and 4 bases from J, leaving 5 bases between. Germline V lookup: CDR1 SEHNR, CDR2 FQNEAQ (reference sequence).

The V gene is TRBV5-8, the J gene TRBJ1-5; 8 bases map to TRBD1. Germline V lookup: CDR1 SGHTS, CDR2 YDEGEE. V dropped 4 bases and J dropped 7; count of bases not matched to a gene: 13. The CDR3 contains 16 residues. The CDR3 region has the DNA TGTGCCAGCAGCAAAATGAGCGGGACAGGAAAACAGCCCCAGCATTTT. This translates into CASSKMSGTGKQPQHF.

The chain links TRBV28 to TRBJ1-1; 11 nucleotides line up with TRBD1. CDR1 is MDHEN and CDR2 is SYDVKM in the germline V gene. J was trimmed by 3 bases and V by 11 bases; bases with no gene match: 5. CDR3 length: 13 amino acids. The CDR3 protein is CASDRGLDTEAFF. DNA for the CDR3: TGTGCCTCGGACAGGGGGCTGGACACTGAAGCTTTCTTT.

Turning to this clone: The sample contains more than one DNA sequence encoding this CDR3. The CDR3 loop reads CASSSPPANQPQHF. CDR3 nucleotides: TGTGCCAGCAGTTCACCTCCCGCCAATCAGCCCCAGCATTTT. The chain has TRBV6-8 and TRBJ1-5, with D hard to call. From germline, CDR1 is MNHGY and CDR2 SAAAGT. V dropped 4 bases and J dropped 3 bases, with 10 bases sitting between them. The CDR3 runs 14 residues.

This rearrangement joins TRBV5-4 to TRBJ2-5, with D possibly matching TRBD2 (7 bases). Germline V CDR1 and CDR2: SGHNT, YYREEE (reference sequence). Trimming removed 4 bases from V and 5 bases from J, with 24 bases in between. The CDR3 is made up of 17 amino acids. The CDR3 DNA sequence: TGTGCCAGCAGCCGAGAGGGGGGGGCCGACATAGGCGAGACCCAGTACTTC. Encoded protein: CASSREGGADIGETQYF.

This clone occurred a few times. J is TRBJ2-2 and V is TRBV28, with 7 bases fitting TRBD2. The CDR3 runs 16 residues. CDR1 and CDR2 from the germline V gene are MDHEN and SYDVKM. J lost 3 bases, V lost 2 bases, and 6 bases had no gene match. In nucleotides, the CDR3 is TGTGCCAGCAGTTTAAGATTGGGAGGGTACACCGGGGAGCTGTTTTTT. Protein: CASSLRLGGYTGELFF. The whole variable domain, remainder taken from reference TRBV28 and TRBJ2-2, is DVKVTQSSRYLVKRTGEKVFLECVQDMDHENMFWYRQDPGLGLRLIYFSYDVKMKEKGDIPEGYSVSREKKERFSLILESASTNQTSMYLCASSLRLGGYTGELFFGEGSRLTVL.

The chain employs TRBV20-1 and TRBJ2-3, with D hard to call. Germline CDR1 DFQATT, CDR2 SNEGSKA (reference sequence). The CDR3 has 11 residues. The V and J ends lost 1 base and 7 bases respectively, with 6 bases between them. CDR3 nucleotides: TGCAGTGCTAGAGTAAGGCATACGCAGTATTTT. The encoded protein is CSARVRHTQYF.

The chain uses TRBV19 and TRBJ2-2; D perhaps matches TRBD1 (5 bases). Deletions cut 4 bases from V and 6 bases from J, with 18 bases between. The germline V gene encodes CDR1 LNHDA and CDR2 SQIVND (reference sequence). This CDR3 has 16 amino acids. The CDR3 loop is CASSKADSSPAGELFF. DNA of the CDR3: TGTGCCAGTAGTAAGGCTGACAGTTCTCCAGCCGGGGAGCTGTTTTTT.

This chain links TRBV19 with TRBJ2-1; 14 bases map to TRBD2. The CDR3 spans 17 residues. The trim removed 0 bases at V and 10 bases at J, leaving 8 bases unmatched. The germline gives CDR1 LNHDA, CDR2 SQIVND (reference sequence). The CDR3 region has the DNA TGTGCCAGTAGTATAGACCTGACTAGCGGGAGGGCCCGGGAGCAGTTCTTC. Its translation is CASSIDLTSGRAREQFF.

This clone has just a few counts. Other DNA sequences in this sample translate to the same CDR3. The chain employs TRBV7-9 and TRBJ1-1; TRBD1 might be the D (6 bases). Trimming shortened V by 4 bases and J by 4 bases, and 13 bases separated the two germline ends. The CDR3 is 14 residues long. Germline CDR1 SEHNR, CDR2 FQNEAQ (reference sequence). The CDR3 DNA reads as TGTGCCAGCAGCTCAAAGGGGGAGGGCACTGAAGCTTTCTTT. Amino acids: CASSSKGEGTEAFF.